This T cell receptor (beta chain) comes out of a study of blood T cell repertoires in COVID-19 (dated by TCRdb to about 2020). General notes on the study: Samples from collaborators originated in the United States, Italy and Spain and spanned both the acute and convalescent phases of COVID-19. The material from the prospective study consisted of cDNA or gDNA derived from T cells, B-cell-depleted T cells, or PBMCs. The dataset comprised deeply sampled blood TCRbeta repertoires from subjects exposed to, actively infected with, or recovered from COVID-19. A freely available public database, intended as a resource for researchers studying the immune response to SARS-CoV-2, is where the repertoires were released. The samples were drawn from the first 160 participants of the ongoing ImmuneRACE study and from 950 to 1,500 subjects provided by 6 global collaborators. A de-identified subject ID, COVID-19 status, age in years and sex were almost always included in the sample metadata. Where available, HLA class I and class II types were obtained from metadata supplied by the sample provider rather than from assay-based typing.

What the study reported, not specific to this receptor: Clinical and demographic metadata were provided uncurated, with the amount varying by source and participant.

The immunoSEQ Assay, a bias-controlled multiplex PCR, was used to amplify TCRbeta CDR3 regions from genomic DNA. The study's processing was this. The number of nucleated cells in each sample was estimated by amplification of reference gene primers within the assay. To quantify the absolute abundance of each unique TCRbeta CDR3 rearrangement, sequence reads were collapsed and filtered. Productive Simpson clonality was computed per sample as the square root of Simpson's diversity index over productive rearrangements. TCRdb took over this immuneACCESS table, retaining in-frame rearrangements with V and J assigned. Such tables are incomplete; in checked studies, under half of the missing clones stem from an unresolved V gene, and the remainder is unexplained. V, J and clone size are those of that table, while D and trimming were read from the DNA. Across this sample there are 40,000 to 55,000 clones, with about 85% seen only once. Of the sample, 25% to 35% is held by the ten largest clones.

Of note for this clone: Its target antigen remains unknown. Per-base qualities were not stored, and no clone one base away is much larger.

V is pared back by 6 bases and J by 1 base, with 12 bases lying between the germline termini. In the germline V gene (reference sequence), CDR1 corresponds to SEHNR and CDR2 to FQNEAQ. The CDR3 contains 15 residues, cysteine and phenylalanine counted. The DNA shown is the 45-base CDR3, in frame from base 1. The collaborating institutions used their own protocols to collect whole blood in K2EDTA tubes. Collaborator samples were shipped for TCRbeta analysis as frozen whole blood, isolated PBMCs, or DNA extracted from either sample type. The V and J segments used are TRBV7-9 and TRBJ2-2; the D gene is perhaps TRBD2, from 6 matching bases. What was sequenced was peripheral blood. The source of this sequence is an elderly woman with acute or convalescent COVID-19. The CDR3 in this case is CASRFAGRNTGELFF. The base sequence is TGTGCCAGCAGATTCGCGGGACGGAACACCGGGGAGCTGTTTTTT.